The present TCR beta chain was sequenced within a study of T cell responses to AZD1222 COVID-19 vaccine. Germline V gene data show CDR1 as SGHDT and CDR2 as YYEEEE. The CDR3 totals 15 residues. Trimming took 2 bases from V and 4 from J; bases not matched to a gene: 6. General study findings and limits: Most donors were white British and more were female, and clonal diversity was possibly underestimated. Only six individuals given AZD1222 were seropositive at baseline.

As to this clone: Its antigen is unidentified.

Sequencing was performed with immunoSEQ multiplex PCR; in TCRdb, only in-frame clones are kept and a portion is missing. The sample includes some 140,000 clones, about 86% of them seen just once. The chain links TRBV5-6 to TRBJ2-1, with TRBD1 matching over 7 bases. The receptor's source is an adult in good health. Sequencing used peripheral blood, obtained on day 0 of MenACWY control vaccination. DNA for the CDR3: TGTGCCAGCAGCTTCCCAGGGGGTTTGTACAATGAGCAGTTCTTC. Encoded protein: CASSFPGGLYNEQFF.